This record covers a single TCR beta chain. Which antigen it targets is not known. The record has no base qualities; no much larger clone is one base away. The cohort comprised 666 healthy bone marrow donors. Cohort members were all nominally healthy when sampled, although unrecorded immune exposures were likely present. The donor tested CMV seronegative, placing the donor among the 300 to 450 seronegative members of the cohort. A peripheral blood sample was collected from each donor, and TCR beta sequencing was performed on peripheral blood mononuclear cells. The Qiagen DNeasy Blood Extraction Kit was used to extract genomic DNA from the blood cell samples. This entry comes from a study of cytomegalovirus exposure and HLA in healthy donors (dated by TCRdb to the late 2010s). Some background on the complete study: According to an earlier analysis of several hundred of the donors, about 170 million T cells yielded 90 million to 130 million unique TCR beta sequences and 276 Gb of sequence data. About 310 gigabases of sequencing data and approximately 85 million unique TCR sequences were included in an early release covering several hundred HLA-typed donors. The genetic ancestry cluster associated with self-reported Caucasian donors included about 84% of the 398 genotyped donors. The study aimed to test whether cataloging public T cell receptors could reveal signatures of past pathogen exposure. Using immunosequencing, the study profiled T cell repertoires from 500 to 800 subjects and related those repertoires to cytomegalovirus serostatus. Along with the 666-subject first cohort, a separate validation cohort of around 120 different subjects was used. The study combined high-throughput TCR immunosequencing, statistical association of individual TCRs with disease status, and machine learning to predict cytomegalovirus infection status. A later analysis re-examined previously published TCR beta repertoires from about 700 donors and added high-resolution HLA genotyping to investigate patterns of TCR occurrence. Rather than using new phenotypic data, the later analysis identified candidate immune exposures from TCR beta sequences and from how often those sequences occurred across donors. An earlier analysis of about 600 of the donors used high-throughput TCR beta sequencing to judge whether each TCR beta V gene segment behaved as functional or pseudogenic. Donor age, sex, ethnicity and CMV serostatus were compiled together with the repertoire data. A later genetic analysis took genome-wide SNP genotypes for about three fifths of the roughly 670 donors and used that subset as a discovery cohort. All discovery cohort repertoires had been generated on a single sequencing platform. Both class I and class II loci were covered by HLA typing, at four-digit resolution. Typing coverage varied by locus: roughly 629-640 donors for A, B, C, DRB1 and DQB1; roughly 510 for DQA1; more than 600 for DPA1; around 450 for DPB1. Roughly 5 DR-DQ haplotypes were treated as single units for association and clustering because of strong linkage in the cohort. Among some 410 genotyped donors of the cohort, an average of approximately 240,000 unique TCR beta nucleotide sequences were sequenced per donor, roughly 18% of them non-productive.

Library preparation used the immunoSEQ multiplex PCR assay. For the multiplex PCR, a mixture combining 60 forward primers for TCR Vbeta segments and 13 reverse primers for TCR Jbeta segments was used. The CDR3 region of rearranged TCR beta genes was amplified from genomic DNA by a multiplex PCR assay. The amplified TCR beta libraries were sequenced on the Illumina HiSeq System as 87-base-pair reads. Concerning the study's data processing: Across the 670 or so repertoires, a later analysis counted some 81 million unique TCR beta chains, about 10 million of which were shared by at least two donors. Raw reads were error-corrected and collapsed into unique sequences by a nearest-neighbor algorithm in which closely related sequences were merged to remove PCR and sequencing errors. V, D and J gene segments were assigned by aligning CDR3 sequences to IMGT reference sequences. For a sequence to be retained, a match of at least six nucleotides was required to both a V gene segment and a J gene segment. A rearrangement counted as productive if the CDR3 had no stop codons and remained in frame with V and J, and every other rearrangement counted as non-productive. CDR3 was defined according to IMGT convention as the region running from the second conserved V-encoded cysteine to the conserved J-encoded phenylalanine. The earlier analysis of more than 450 of the donors excluded sequences that lacked an unambiguous match to a single V gene segment. In an earlier analysis of about 590 of the donors, a V segment was called functional when productive rearrangements were above 56.7%, and segregating when the standard deviation between donors exceeded 5%. A statistical classification framework was built to diagnose cytomegalovirus status from the catalog of TCR beta chain sequences. In a later analysis, V and J genes were assigned by comparing TCR nucleotide sequences against IMGT/GENE-DB human TR gene sequences. Using the TCRdist pipeline, a later analysis assigned CDR3 sequences along with most-parsimonious VDJ recombination scenarios. In a later analysis, each TCR beta chain was defined by its CDR3 amino acid sequence together with its V-gene family, and reads lacking a unique V-gene family were excluded. To address suspected cross-contamination and a sequencing artifact, a later analysis removed several hundred highly shared, low-generation-probability nucleotide sequences. A later analysis calculated a clonal expansion index for each public chain from normalized within-repertoire ranks of inferred template counts. In a later analysis, generation probabilities were computed using a VDJ recombination model fitted to out-of-frame rearrangements, and the results were checked against IGoR. In a later analysis, TCR-TCR, TCR-HLA and TCR-CMV co-occurrence was scored with hypergeometric tests, and a repertoire-size bias correction was applied to TCR pairs. False discovery rates were estimated in a later analysis by permuting HLA or CMV assignments 20 times. In a later analysis, co-occurring TCRs were grouped using DBSCAN, with TCRdist sequence similarity added in when clustering inside HLA-allele-positive subsets. Repertoires with fewer than 30,000 or more than 120,000 public chains, plus five repertoires with anomalous nucleotide sharing, were excluded from co-occurrence clustering. TCRdb carries this immuneACCESS record with in-frame sequences only. Its versions omit some clonotypes, under half of them owing to an unresolved V gene in the studies checked, with the rest unexplained. The DNA was the basis for D and trimming; V, J and clone size are from that table. The sample table contains 100,000 or so clones; only one count was recorded for about two thirds of them. The ten largest account for under 3% of the sample.

The paper as a whole reports these results and caveats: In a later analysis, several top co-occurrence clusters were reported to appear linked to parvovirus B19, influenza, CMV and Epstein-Barr virus. An earlier analysis of several hundred of the donors showed that most TCR beta V segments appeared in productive rearrangements either about 90% or about 30% of the time, which broadly matched IMGT annotations. Only TCR beta chains were sequenced in this cohort, and the absence of alpha or paired-chain data limited detectable features. In a later analysis, over 15,000 TCR beta sequences were associated with specific HLA alleles at a false discovery rate of 0.05. Some IMGT-functional V segments, including TRBV6-2 and TRBV6-3, could not be distinguished by the 87-base-pair reads and were therefore excluded. A later analysis found that most CMV-associated TCR beta chains appeared HLA-restricted, with HLA associations seemingly driven largely by CMV exposure. The earlier analysis of some 560 of the donors excluded approximately 15 rarely observed V segments, including chromosome 9 orphons, because counts were too low. A cluster of highly shared sequence variants was judged likely to represent a technical artifact of the sequencing pipeline. A further reported finding was that TCR beta sequences accurately predicted the HLA-A and HLA-B alleles for most subjects in the first cohort. The study listed over 150 TCR beta chains as associated with cytomegalovirus. Immune exposure information for the cohort was limited to CMV serostatus. The classifier was reported to diagnose cytomegalovirus status with high specificity and sensitivity in both the original and validation cohorts. An association between a missense DCLRE1C variant and V-gene and J-gene trimming of TCR beta chains was found in a later genetic analysis and replicated in an independent cohort. Because some donors lacked HLA typing at each locus, the association tests relied only on the typed subset. In a later analysis, HLA-associated TCR beta chains were found to be more clonally expanded and to have lower generation probabilities than equally common non-associated chains. In a later analysis, TCR association rates were found to vary across HLA loci, with the most associated TCRs seen for DRB1 alleles and the fewest for HLA-C alleles. The authors suggested that the approach could potentially be generalized to other disease states and immunological phenotypes. A few of the identified cytomegalovirus-associated TCR beta chains were confirmed in vitro to be specific for cytomegalovirus antigens. Compared with the 666-donor mean, donors in an Asian-associated ancestry cluster had fewer N-insertions in productive TCRs, according to a later genetic analysis. Linkage disequilibrium might explain the correlated functional status among segregating V segments, but an unknown experimental factor could not be ruled out. Most TCR sequences were observed very rarely across donors, whereas some public TCRs were present in many individuals. When HLA alleles, especially DR and DQ, strongly co-occurred, TCR associations were difficult to assign to individual alleles. The presence/absence analyses assumed that sequencing depth was roughly uniform across donors, and that assumption may not be true.

Trimming costs V 0 bases and J 0 bases, and their ends lie 9 bases apart. The CDR3 starts with the cysteine, ends with the phenylalanine, and has 17 residues. Of all the DNA, just the CDR3 is kept, 51 bases in frame from base 1. The CDR1 and CDR2 encoded by the germline V gene are MDHEN and SYDVKM. The chain couples TRBV28 to TRBJ2-6, with no confidently assigned D gene. The source is a middle-aged man in good health and CMV-seronegative. What was sequenced was PBMCs. The CDR3 loop reads CASSLWLLSSGANVLTF. The DNA sequence is TGTGCCAGCAGTTTATGGTTATTGAGCTCTGGGGCCAACGTCCTGACTTTC.